This TCR beta chain was sequenced for a study of beta chain features in type 1 diabetes. Every sorted population was more than 98% pure. There are 15 residues in the CDR3. J lost 5 bases, V lost 4 bases, and 11 bases had no gene match. From germline, CDR1 is SGDLS and CDR2 YYNGEE. Of the isolated RNA, all was reverse transcribed, and so the sequenced material was expressed TCRB transcripts. TCRdb keeps only in-frame clones here, not all; method: immunoSEQ multiplex PCR. The sample contains roughly 170,000 clones, 10% to 15% of which appear only once. Sequencing was done on a sample of central memory CD4+ T cells from blood. The receptor was derived from a young woman in good health. The V and J genes are TRBV9 and TRBJ2-5, with 7 bases lining up with TRBD1. The CDR3 sequence: CASSTSGQPSETQYF. The DNA for the CDR3 is TGTGCCAGCAGCACCTCGGGACAGCCCTCGGAGACCCAGTACTTC.